This is a list of T cell receptor beta chains from one sample in a study of memory CD4+ T cells and cytomegalovirus serostatus. The data were produced by immunoSEQ multiplex PCR, yet TCRdb's version contains in-frame clones alone and is incomplete. The table records roughly 84,000 clones, more than 70% of them present only once. Sequencing input: memory CD4+ T cells from blood. These TCRs come from an adult in good health and CMV-seronegative. The conserved cysteine and the conserved F or W are not part of the CDR3 here. The order of the fields is CDR3 protein, V gene, clone size. Clone size is given for some rows only: seen once, a few or many times, or a class if the clone is expanded.

cdr3_aa: ASSRPFPGELF
v_call: TRBV7-8
clone_size: NA

cdr3_aa: ASSGETWGYT
v_call: TRBV9
clone_size: NA

cdr3_aa: ASRSTGGSGNTIY
v_call: TRBV6-5
clone_size: NA

cdr3_aa: ASSQGDEQY
v_call: TRBV4-1
clone_size: many

cdr3_aa: ASSLGQGTFFCT
v_call: TRBV5-1
clone_size: NA

cdr3_aa: ASSFGQGPLH
v_call: TRBV7-8
clone_size: NA

cdr3_aa: ASSSETGEGSYNSPLH
v_call: TRBV5-1
clone_size: NA

cdr3_aa: ASSLTQEQPQH
v_call: TRBV7-2
clone_size: NA

cdr3_aa: ASSISTDTQY
v_call: TRBV2
clone_size: NA

cdr3_aa: ASSNAGAVGTQY
v_call: TRBV7-7
clone_size: few

cdr3_aa: ASSPPGQNYGYT
v_call: TRBV5-4
clone_size: NA

cdr3_aa: ASSFSYEQY
v_call: TRBV5-8
clone_size: NA

cdr3_aa: ARNRDRERYGYT
v_call: TRBV2
clone_size: NA

cdr3_aa: AWSRGWTEAF
v_call: TRBV30
clone_size: few

cdr3_aa: ASSQDGNSYNEQF
v_call: TRBV4-2
clone_size: NA

cdr3_aa: ASSVDQGGTKNIQY
v_call: TRBV9
clone_size: NA

cdr3_aa: ASSQERNTEAF
v_call: TRBV4-3
clone_size: NA

cdr3_aa: ASSPLGAGDYGYT
v_call: TRBV18
clone_size: NA

cdr3_aa: SGEKGTNTEAF
v_call: TRBV29-1
clone_size: NA

cdr3_aa: AGEFAGRRTRGWGQPQH
v_call: TRBV23-1
clone_size: NA

cdr3_aa: ASSRWGLNTEAF
v_call: TRBV5-5
clone_size: NA

cdr3_aa: ASSQGLSRGRIYGYT
v_call: TRBV4-1
clone_size: NA

cdr3_aa: ASSQAGGSSYNEQF
v_call: TRBV4-2
clone_size: NA

cdr3_aa: ASSGRLQETQY
v_call: TRBV28
clone_size: NA

cdr3_aa: ASSPEPEAF
v_call: TRBV2
clone_size: few

cdr3_aa: ASSFQGEAF
v_call: TRBV10-3
clone_size: NA

cdr3_aa: ASSLQAGDFNEQF
v_call: TRBV5-4
clone_size: NA

cdr3_aa: ASSIPVERSIAKNIQY
v_call: TRBV19
clone_size: NA

cdr3_aa: AISDLHEQY
v_call: TRBV10-3
clone_size: few

cdr3_aa: ACQNGGGTDTQY
v_call: TRBV30
clone_size: NA

cdr3_aa: ASSLVGPSGIETQY
v_call: TRBV5-4
clone_size: NA

cdr3_aa: AWTPTAFSGNTIY
v_call: TRBV30
clone_size: NA

cdr3_aa: SVALGHLNQPQH
v_call: TRBV29-1
clone_size: NA

cdr3_aa: ASSLSSYNSPLH
v_call: TRBV21-1
clone_size: NA

cdr3_aa: ASSMQGFTEAF
v_call: TRBV6-5
clone_size: few

cdr3_aa: ASSRKQSGTGANVLT
v_call: TRBV9
clone_size: NA

cdr3_aa: ASSLQGSGGASETQY
v_call: TRBV5-1
clone_size: NA

cdr3_aa: ASSVQSYEQY
v_call: TRBV2
clone_size: NA

cdr3_aa: ASRAWQTMNTEAF
v_call: TRBV6-1
clone_size: NA

cdr3_aa: ASSVGTGWTGELF
v_call: TRBV9
clone_size: NA

cdr3_aa: ASSFTGGNGYT
v_call: TRBV7-9
clone_size: NA

cdr3_aa: ASSLGAGEGQPQH
v_call: TRBV5-1
clone_size: NA

cdr3_aa: ASSARQGIGQETQY
v_call: TRBV9
clone_size: NA

cdr3_aa: ASSLGKYEQY
v_call: TRBV18
clone_size: NA